The clone carrying this T cell receptor (beta chain) came up many times. Its antigen is still unknown. CDR1 is MNHNS, CDR2 SASEGT, per germline. With 5 bases clipped from V and 1 base from J, the junction kept 8 bases outside the gene matches. CDR3 length: 15 amino acids. Amplified TCR beta CDR3 regions derived from RNA transcripts. With the HTBI primer set, the TCR CDR3 went through a first round of RT-PCR. TCRdb re-derived calls from the multiplex PCR reads in MiXCR, one entry per CDR3 protein. The data contain approximately 600,000 distinct CDR3 sequences, about 17% of them singletons. The sample is drawn from a study of T cells in Graves' hyperthyroidism and ophthalmopathy. Notes on the study in general: Ophthalmopathy and stable hyperthyroidism were separated by a 13 V-J model. Blood samples included most of the expanded thyroid clonotypes exceeding 0.001.

Stable hyperthyroidism: no ophthalmopathy progression over 18 months of follow-up. The V call is TRBV6-1, the J call TRBJ2-7; 7 nucleotides agree with TRBD1. The sequence was collected from a woman in her twenties or thirties with Graves' hyperthyroidism. Sequenced: blood. Here the CDR3 reads CASSTGTEDSYEQYF. The CDR3 DNA follows: TGTGCCAGCAGTACCGGGACAGAGGATTCCTACGAGCAGTACTTC.